This T cell receptor (beta chain) was identified in a study of blood T cells in healthy people across ages. The donors, healthy Caucasians from Russia, were aged 6 to 90. The second PCR ran roughly 6 to 11 cycles with a sample-barcoded 5' primer and J-beta primers. Each sample provided no less than 3 million CDR3-containing paired-end reads. A single record per CDR3 protein comes from TCRdb applying MiXCR to the 5' RACE reads. The data contain 1,800,000 or so distinct CDR3 sequences, 39% of them singletons. This clonotype was seen more than once but under ten times. This CDR3 region has 12 residues. Germline-derived CDR1 and CDR2 are SGHAT and FQNNGV. The germline V and J ends were trimmed by 6 bases and 4 bases, with 9 bases remaining between them.

This TCR came from a human donor in good health. Source material: blood. The chain carries TRBV11-2 and TRBJ2-5, with unresolved D. The CDR3 loop is CASSITLETQYF. In nucleotides, the CDR3 is TGTGCCAGCAGTATTACCCTAGAGACCCAGTACTTC.